The TCR beta chain under discussion was sequenced for a study of T cells in Graves' hyperthyroidism and ophthalmopathy. Study-level results: With a median lead of about 6.9 months before onset, the model predicted ophthalmopathy. Peripheral blood also featured most of the thyroid clonotypes expanded above 0.001. In simple terms, a model built on 13 V-J features told ophthalmopathy apart from stable hyperthyroidism.

TCR beta CDR3 sequences were amplified from RNA transcripts. The HTBI primer set was used in a first-round RT-PCR of the TCR CDR3. TCRdb used MiXCR to reprocess the multiplex PCR reads, holding one entry per CDR3 protein. The sample holds around 690,000 distinct CDR3 sequences, less than 25% seen once. The table lists this clonotype with a few counts. The antigen is unknown. The source of the PBMCs was less than 12 ml of fresh peripheral blood. The CDR3 covers 13 residues. Trimming shortened V by 4 bases and J by 2 bases, and 9 bases separated the two germline ends. Germline loops: CDR1 GTSNPN, CDR2 SVGIG (reference sequence).

The sequenced sample consisted of blood. This sequence joins TRBV30 and TRBJ2-1, with D possibly TRBD1 on 6 matching bases. This TCR was sampled from a man aged 25-45 years with Graves' ophthalmopathy. CDR3 residues: CAWTRGTYNEQFF. CDR3 DNA sequence: TGTGCCTGGACCAGGGGCACCTACAATGAGCAGTTCTTC. Full variable domain (missing parts from reference TRBV30 and TRBJ2-1): SQTIHQWPATLVQPVGSPLSLECTVEGTSNPNLYWYRQAAGRGLQLLFYSVGIGQISSEVPQNLSASRPQDRQFILSSKKLLLSDSGFYLCAWTRGTYNEQFFGPGTRLTVL.